This T cell receptor (beta chain) was documented in a study of CD8+CD57+ T cells in acquired aplastic anemia. Turning to the study itself: Mean DNA quantity obtained from sorted CD4+ and CD8+ cells was 2.5 to 4 ug.

Germline V gene data show CDR1 as SGHVS and CDR2 as FNYEAQ. Trimming took off 2 bases at V and 0 bases at J, with 7 bases between the two ends. The CDR3 loop spans 15 amino acids. Study-wide points: For CD8+ Simpson's diversity, patients and controls showed no significant difference. Patients and controls had in common fewer than 30 CD8+ CDR3 sequences.

Investigators profiled TCR beta VDJ and CDR3 from genomic DNA template. MiXCR was run by TCRdb on the reads, yielding one entry per CDR3 protein. The sample yields some 290,000 distinct CDR3 sequences, 56% seen once. On this clonotype itself: Its antigen is unknown.

The source of this sequence is a human donor with severe aplastic anemia or a healthy control (not recorded which). The sample consisted of sorted CD4+, CD8+, or CD8+CD57+ T cells (not recorded which) from PBMCs. The chain combines TRBV7-6 with TRBJ2-2; D not certain. The DNA of the CDR3 is TGTGCCAGCAGCTTAAAGGGTACGAACACCGGGGAGCTGTTTTTT. Its protein product is CASSLKGTNTGELFF.